What follows describes a single T cell receptor (beta chain). The antigen is not known. The data are from a study of siplizumab effects on memory and regulatory T cells. Study-level results: Alloreactive sequences tracing back to unstimulated CD4+ memory cells fell significantly with siplizumab. To unstimulated subsets, only a minor fraction of alloreactive clones could be mapped.

The assay looked at roughly 9.4 x 10^4 TCR templates in each sample. Clones were read by immunoSEQ multiplex PCR, and TCRdb kept only the in-frame ones, dropping some. The repertoire holds approximately 60,000 clones, with approximately 79% as singletons. Germline V lookup: CDR1 SGHTA, CDR2 FQGTGA. The CDR3 consists of 15 residues. The V end was cut by 3 bases, the J end by 6 bases, with 15 bases between. This sequence was found in a human donor in good health. Sequencing input: memory CD4+ T cells sorted from blood. The chain couples TRBV7-3 to TRBJ2-1; no definite D call. The CDR3 is CASSLSSPVGNEQFF. The DNA for the CDR3 is TGTGCCAGCAGCTTGAGCTCACCCGTCGGCAATGAGCAGTTCTTC.